The next 14 T cell receptor beta chains were all read from a single sample in a study of blood T cell repertoires in COVID-19. Profiled with immunoSEQ multiplex PCR; TCRdb holds only in-frame clones, not every one. The table lists 340,000 or so clones, approximately 86% of them singletons. The specimen was PBMCs or T cells enriched from blood (not recorded which). The receptor set was obtained from a middle-aged woman with acute COVID-19.

This sequence joins TRBV2 and TRBJ2-3, with TRBD2 matching over 8 bases. Germline V CDR1 and CDR2: SNHLY, FYNNEI. The CDR3 contains 16 residues. The junction had 7 bases not matched to a gene; V was cut back by 4 bases and J by 1 base. The CDR3 DNA reads as TGTGCCAGCAGTGGGGGCGCGACTAGCGGCACAGATACGCAGTATTTT. Translated, it gives CASSGGATSGTDTQYF.

The chain carries TRBV10-3 and TRBJ2-7, with TRBD2 identical over 8 bases. From germline, CDR1 is ENHRY and CDR2 SYGVKD. Unmatched junction bases numbered 13, after V lost 6 bases and J lost 0 bases. This CDR3 has 17 residues. The CDR3 DNA is TGTGCCATCAGAGCACCGCGGACCGGGACTAGCTCCTACGAGCAGTACTTC. Amino acids: CAIRAPRTGTSSYEQYF.

This clone appeared once. The chain is built from TRBV24-1 and TRBJ1-3; no reliable D call. V shed 5 bases and J shed 0 bases, with 10 bases lying between them. From germline, CDR1 is KGHDR and CDR2 SFDVKD. This CDR3 region has 15 residues. CDR3 sequence: CATSAELYSGNTIYF. For the CDR3, the DNA is TGTGCCACCAGTGCTGAGCTGTACTCTGGAAACACCATATATTTT.

This chain uses TRBV3-1 (or the pseudogene TRBV3-2) with TRBJ1-4; 7 bases line up with TRBD1. This CDR3 has 18 amino acids. Germline CDR1 is LGHDT and CDR2 is YNNKEL (reference sequence). Trimming took 5 bases from V and 5 from J; bases not matched to a gene: 17. CDR3 amino acids: CASSSREATGATNEKLFF. Here the CDR3 DNA reads TGTGCCAGCAGCTCCAGGGAGGCTACAGGGGCTACCAATGAAAAACTGTTTTTT.

The chain has TRBV29-1 and TRBJ2-7, with 10 positions matching TRBD1. The J segment lost 7 bases and the V segment lost 6 bases, leaving 9 bases of the junction unmatched. Germline CDR1 and CDR2: SQVTM and ANQGSEA. The CDR3 totals 13 residues. In DNA form, the CDR3 reads TGCAGCGTAGCCGGGACAGGGGTTTTTGAGCAGTACTTC. It specifies CSVAGTGVFEQYF.

The chain has TRBV5-4 and TRBJ1-1, with D unclear. Germline V lookup: CDR1 SGHNT, CDR2 YYREEE (reference sequence). The CDR3 sequence is 14 residues long. With 0 bases removed from V and 1 base from J, the gap between germline ends came to 7 bases. The CDR3 region is CASSLAGRNTEAFF. CDR3 bases: TGTGCCAGCAGCTTGGCTGGCAGGAACACTGAAGCTTTCTTT.

This clone was observed a few times. The chain uses TRBV10-3 and TRBJ1-1; TRBD1 agrees at 7 bases. V shed 7 bases, J shed 1 base, and the junction held 3 bases outside the gene matches. The CDR3 has 13 residues. From germline, CDR1 is ENHRY and CDR2 SYGVKD. The CDR3 DNA follows: TGTGCCATCACTGGGACAGCGAACACTGAAGCTTTCTTT. This translates into CAITGTANTEAFF.

The V call is TRBV4-2, the J call TRBJ1-2; D may be TRBD1 (5 bases). Trimming stripped 0 bases from V and 4 bases from J, with 12 bases between. This CDR3 contains 15 residues. Germline CDR1 and CDR2: LGHNA and YNFKEQ. The chain's CDR3 is CASSQEWQGSYGYTF. The CDR3, as DNA: TGTGCCAGCAGCCAAGAATGGCAGGGCTCCTATGGCTACACCTTC.

This clone was recorded a few times. The gene calls are TRBV11-2 and TRBJ2-7, with D perhaps TRBD2 (6 bases). V gave up 5 bases and J gave up 2 bases, with 16 bases separating them. CDR1 is SGHAT and CDR2 is FQNNGV in the germline V gene. This CDR3 has 15 residues. The CDR3 region is CASSDTGTLAYEQYF. DNA for the CDR3: TGTGCCAGCAGCGACACCGGGACTCTAGCCTACGAGCAGTACTTC.

The J gene is TRBJ2-7, the V gene TRBV7-9, with a tentative D call TRBD2 (6 bases). Per the germline V gene, CDR1 is SEHNR and CDR2 is FQNEAQ (reference sequence). The CDR3 sequence is 12 residues long. Trimming shortened V by 6 bases and J by 6 bases, and 12 bases separated the two germline ends. CDR3 sequence (DNA): TGTGCCAGCAGAAGTAGCGGAGCCGAGCAGTACTTC. The encoded protein is CASRSSGAEQYF.

This chain connects TRBV11-3 to TRBJ2-5; possible D gene TRBD2, 6 bases. CDR3 length: 14 amino acids. V lost 5 bases to trimming and J lost 3 bases, with 13 bases between them. Germline CDR1 and CDR2: SGHNT and YENEEA. CDR3 amino acids: CASSPGGIEETQYF. The CDR3 region has the DNA TGTGCCAGCAGCCCGGGCGGGATTGAAGAGACCCAGTACTTC.

V is TRBV4-3 and J is TRBJ2-1, with 7 bases lining up with TRBD2. CDR1 is LGHNA and CDR2 is YSLEER in the germline V gene. The CDR3 totals 15 residues. Germline trimming cut 4 bases from V and 5 bases from J; bases unmatched to any gene: 8. CDR3 loop: CASSLGEGLDNEQFF. The CDR3 region has the DNA TGCGCCAGCAGCCTCGGGGAGGGGCTCGACAATGAGCAGTTCTTC.

The chain recombines TRBV5-4 with TRBJ1-1; D possibly corresponds to TRBD1 (5 bases). The CDR3 loop spans 13 amino acids. The germline V gene encodes CDR1 SGHNT and CDR2 YYREEE (reference sequence). V was shortened by 4 bases and J by 1 base, with 8 bases between the two germline ends. CDR3 DNA sequence: TGTGCCAGCAGCAACACAGGGAACACTGAAGCTTTCTTT. Its translation: CASSNTGNTEAFF. The entire variable domain, with the rest obtained from reference TRBV5-4 and TRBJ1-1, is as follows: ETGVTQSPTHLIKTRGQQVTLRCSSQSGHNTVSWYQQALGQGPQFIFQYYREEENGRGNFPPRFSGLQFPNYSSELNVNALELDDSALYLCASSNTGNTEAFFGQGTRLTVV.

V and J are TRBV27 and TRBJ1-6, with D possibly TRBD1 on 5 matching bases. The CDR3 is 14 residues long. Trimming shortened V by 8 bases and J by 5 bases, and 13 bases separated the two germline ends. CDR1 MNHEY and CDR2 SMNVEV come from the germline V gene (reference sequence). CDR3: CASQRGTHNSPLHF. CDR3 bases: TGTGCCAGCCAAAGGGGTACTCATAATTCACCCCTCCACTTT.